This T cell receptor beta chain appears in the sequencing data of a study of blood T cell repertoires in COVID-19. Looking at the study overall: PBMCs, B-cell-depleted T cells, or T cells provided the cDNA or gDNA that made up the material.

Germline V gene lookup returns CDR1 MGHRA and CDR2 YSYEKL. The CDR3 loop spans 17 amino acids. V was trimmed by 1 base and J by 3 bases, leaving 18 bases between them. Profiled with immunoSEQ multiplex PCR; TCRdb holds only in-frame clones, not every one. The sample includes fewer than 400,000 clones, around 84% of them seen just once. This TCR was recovered from a woman aged 18-30 years with acute or convalescent COVID-19. V and J are TRBV4-1 and TRBJ1-1, with a possible D match to TRBD1 (6 bases). The sample comprised peripheral blood. The CDR3 nucleotides are TGCGCCAGCAGCCAAGTTTATAGGACAGAAGATTACACTGAAGCTTTCTTT. It encodes CASSQVYRTEDYTEAFF.